These 3 T cell receptor beta chains were all obtained from the same sample, sequenced in a study of blood T cell repertoires in COVID-19 (dated by TCRdb to the early 2020s). The library was generated by the immunoSEQ multiplex PCR assay. TCRdb stores this immuneACCESS table with in-frame sequences only. Part of the clones is absent; in the studies checked, under half of the shortfall reflects unresolved V genes, and no reason is known for the rest. The sample includes around 60,000 clones, with over 75% observed a single time. The ten largest clones represent over 15% of the sample. The sample taken for sequencing was peripheral blood. The source of these receptors is a woman aged 60-70 years with COVID-19, enrolled during active disease.

This chain joins TRBV12-3 or TRBV12-4 and TRBJ1-5, with 8 bases lining up with TRBD1. After removal of 6 bases from V and 9 bases from J, the junction contained 7 bases not matched to a gene. This CDR3 region has 13 residues. CDR3 region: CASSSWDRPPQHF. In DNA, the CDR3 is TGTGCCAGCAGCTCGTGGGACAGGCCGCCCCAGCATTTT.

Only a few counts were recorded for this clone. The chain carries TRBV7-2 and TRBJ2-1; the D gene is possibly TRBD2 (5 bases). The V gene lost 4 bases and the J gene lost 6 bases, with 22 bases spanning the gap. The germline gives CDR1 SGHTA, CDR2 FQGNSA. This CDR3 is built from 17 residues. CDR3 bases: TGTGCCAGCAGCTATCAGAGCCGGGGTGTGATTGGCAATGAGCAGTTCTTC. Residues: CASSYQSRGVIGNEQFF. Supplemented by reference TRBV7-2 and TRBJ2-1, the full variable domain reads GAGVSQSPSNKVTEKGKDVELRCDPISGHTALYWYRQSLGQGLEFLIYFQGNSAPDKSGLPSDRFSAERTGGSVSTLTIQRTQQEDSAVYLCASSYQSRGVIGNEQFFGPGTRLTVL.

The chain joins TRBV3-1 (or the pseudogene TRBV3-2) to TRBJ2-3, with 12 bases that match TRBD2. Trimming took 5 bases from V and 5 from J; bases not matched to a gene: 8. Per germline, CDR1 LGHDT and CDR2 YNNKEL (reference sequence). This CDR3 region has 16 residues. CDR3 coding DNA: TGTGCCAGCAGCACCCGACTAGCGGGGGACGTAGATACGCAGTATTTT. Protein: CASSTRLAGDVDTQYF.